Listed below are T cell receptor beta chains from one sample, sequenced in a study of T cells after yellow fever vaccination. TCRdb recomputed calls from the 5' RACE reads with MiXCR, one row per CDR3 protein. This sample carries roughly 79,000 distinct CDR3 sequences, 7.3% of them seen once, and the ten largest clones take around 28%. Specimen: CD8+ T cells sorted from PBMCs, collected approximately 11 days after the first yellow fever vaccination. These receptor sequences come from a man between 18 and 29 years old who received the YFV17D yellow fever vaccine. Both conserved end residues are part of each CDR3. D genes are given only for firm matches. A clone size is listed for some rows: how often the clone was seen (once, few, many), or a class if it is expanded.

d_call cdr3_length clone_size j_call v_call cdr3_nt cdr3_aa
TRBD2 16 many TRBJ2-7 TRBV7-9 TGTGCCAGCAGCCTGGGCGGGTCTAGCGGGAGCTACGAGCAGTACTTC CASSLGGSSGSYEQYF
NA 14 many TRBJ2-7 TRBV6-2/TRBV6-3 TGTGCCAGCAGTTACTCGGACGACTATTACGAGCAGTACTTC CASSYSDDYYEQYF
NA 16 many TRBJ2-1 TRBV6-2/TRBV6-3 TGTGCCAGCAGTTACTCCCGGGCGGGGGCGTACAATGAGCAGTTCTTC CASSYSRAGAYNEQFF
NA 11 many TRBJ2-1 TRBV29-1 TGCAGCGGAAACAGGGCCTATGAGCAGTTCTTC CSGNRAYEQFF
TRBD1 13 many TRBJ2-5 TRBV28 TGTGCCAGCAGTTCACAGGGGCAAGAGACCCAGTACTTC CASSSQGQETQYF
TRBD1 17 many TRBJ1-5 TRBV6-5 TGTGCCAGCAGTTACCCTCGACAGGGAGATAGCAATCAGCCCCAGCATTTT CASSYPRQGDSNQPQHF
NA 12 many TRBJ2-3 TRBV11-2 TGTGCCAGCAGCTTGGGGGCAGATACGCAGTATTTT CASSLGADTQYF
NA 14 many TRBJ2-7 TRBV6-2/TRBV6-3 TGTGCCAGCAGTTCAGGAACAATCTCCTACGAGCAGTACTTC CASSSGTISYEQYF
NA 15 many TRBJ2-7 TRBV7-2 TGTGCCAGCAGCTTTTTAGTGGGTCCGATTTACGAGCAGTACTTC CASSFLVGPIYEQYF
TRBD1 16 NA TRBJ2-6 TRBV19 TGTGCCAGTAGCATCGGGACAGGGGCCGGGGCCAACGTCCTGACTTTC CASSIGTGAGANVLTF
TRBD2 17 few TRBJ2-1 TRBV20-1 TGCAGTGCTAGAGGACTAGCGGGAAAGAGCTCCTACAATGAGCAGTTCTTC CSARGLAGKSSYNEQFF
NA 13 many TRBJ1-5 TRBV6-1 TGTGCCAGCAGTGGGGGTAGCAATCAGCCCCAGCATTTT CASSGGSNQPQHF
TRBD1 21 few TRBJ2-3 TRBV4-1 TGCGCCAGCAGCCAACCGCACATCCCTAAATGGACAGGGGGTAACACAGATACGCAGTATTTT CASSQPHIPKWTGGNTDTQYF
NA 16 few TRBJ1-1 TRBV7-2 TGTGCCAGCAGCTTAGCACAGGGTTACATGAACACTGAAGCTTTCTTT CASSLAQGYMNTEAFF
NA 13 many TRBJ2-1 TRBV29-1 TGCAGCGGCCGGGACAAGCCCAACAATGAGCAGTTCTTC CSGRDKPNNEQFF
NA 17 many TRBJ2-1 TRBV11-2 TGTGCCAGCAGCCCAGCCAGGGGCGGGTTCCCCTACAATGAGCAGTTCTTC CASSPARGGFPYNEQFF
NA 13 few TRBJ2-7 TRBV29-1 TGCAGCGCCGCCCGGGACAACTCCTATGAGCAGTACTTC CSAARDNSYEQYF
NA 13 many TRBJ1-1 TRBV19 TGTGCCAGTAGTATATCCGGGACACAAGAAGCTTTCTTT CASSISGTQEAFF
NA 15 NA TRBJ2-1 TRBV19 TGTGCCAGTAGTATAGCCCCGGGATGGTTCAATGAGCAGTTCTTC CASSIAPGWFNEQFF
NA 16 many TRBJ2-7 TRBV29-1 TGCAGCGTTGACGGGACGACCGGGACGGGCGCCTACGAGCAGTACTTC CSVDGTTGTGAYEQYF
NA 12 many TRBJ2-1 TRBV23-1 TGCGCCAGCAGTCAATCGAAGGGTGAGCAGTTCTTC CASSQSKGEQFF
TRBD1 14 many TRBJ1-2 TRBV29-1 TGCAGCGTTACAGGACAGGGGGCGCGGTATGGCTACACCTTC CSVTGQGARYGYTF
TRBD2 16 many TRBJ2-3 TRBV25-1 TGTGCCAGCAGTGAACGGGCGGGGGGGGTTGGAGATACGCAGTATTTT CASSERAGGVGDTQYF
TRBD2 16 many TRBJ2-4 TRBV7-9 TGTGCCAGCAGCCCCGAGCGGGGGGCAGCCAAAAACATTCAGTACTTC CASSPERGAAKNIQYF
NA 17 few TRBJ1-2 TRBV14 TGTGCCAGCAGCCAAGACTCCGGGACCGGGGGCCGCTATGGCTACACCTTC CASSQDSGTGGRYGYTF
NA 14 many TRBJ1-1 TRBV2 TGTGCCAGCAGTACCGTGTCTTCAGATACTGAAGCTTTCTTT CASSTVSSDTEAFF
NA 15 NA TRBJ1-2 TRBV20-1 TGCAGTGCTCTCACGGGTTGGTCAGGCATCTATGGCTACACCTTC CSALTGWSGIYGYTF
NA 14 many TRBJ1-1 TRBV29-1 TGCAGCGTTGTTTACGCTCAGGATGGCACTGAAGCTTTCTTT CSVVYAQDGTEAFF
NA 13 few TRBJ2-5 TRBV7-9 TGTGCCAGCAGCTTGGCATTGCGGGAGACCCAGTACTTC CASSLALRETQYF
TRBD2 16 few TRBJ2-3 TRBV2 TGTGCCAGCATCGTTAGGACTAGCGTTGAGACAGATACGCAGTATTTT CASIVRTSVETDTQYF
NA 15 many TRBJ2-1 TRBV10-3 TGTGCCATCAGTGAGTCGGGACCCGCAAGCATTGAGCAGTTCTTC CAISESGPASIEQFF